This TCR beta chain was identified in a study of blood T cells in healthy people across ages. This clonotype was seen a handful of times. A J-beta primer mix and a sample-barcoded 5' primer were used in a second PCR of about 7 to 12 cycles. From each sample, at least 2.5 million paired-end reads containing CDR3 were obtained. Using its own MiXCR run on the 5' RACE reads, TCRdb lists one record per CDR3 protein. The repertoire has around 690,000 distinct CDR3 sequences, roughly 50% of them found once; the top ten carry about two fifths. The V gene's germline CDR1 is SGHAT and CDR2 FQNNGV. The CDR3 is 14 amino acids. V lost 0 bases, J lost 2 bases, and 5 bases lay in between.

The gene calls are TRBV11-2 and TRBJ2-1, with D hard to call. Specimen: blood. This clonotype was obtained from a man between 60 and 75 years old in good health. CDR3 sequence: CASSLDGTYNEQFF. CDR3 bases: TGTGCCAGCAGCTTAGACGGAACCTACAATGAGCAGTTCTTC.